A single T cell receptor beta chain is shown here with its context. V was trimmed by 1 base and J by 5 bases, leaving 23 bases between them. The CDR3 extends over 18 amino acids. Germline V gives CDR1 SGHTA, CDR2 FQGNSA. Patients in Seattle were enrolled during active infection, then followed longitudinally. In the authors' workflow: Amplification of reference gene primers was used by the study to estimate nucleated cell counts. Assay used: immunoSEQ multiplex PCR; TCRdb lists only in-frame clones, some missing. For V, J and clone size, that table is used; D and trimming come from the DNA. Of a few hundred thousand clones listed, approximately 89% are singletons. This record comes from a study of blood T cell repertoires in COVID-19. As for the study in general: There were acute and convalescent COVID-19 samples, and they came from the United States, Italy and Spain. PBMCs, B-cell-depleted T cells, or T cells were the source of the cDNA or gDNA that made up the material.

The V gene is TRBV7-2, the J gene TRBJ1-2; possibly TRBD1 for D (6 bases). This sequence originates from a woman aged 25 to 39 with COVID-19, enrolled during active disease. What was sequenced was peripheral blood. The CDR3 protein is CASSLGGTTLSFGYGYTF. The CDR3 nucleotides are TGTGCCAGCAGCTTAGGTGGGACAACTCTATCTTTTGGGTATGGCTACACCTTC.